One T cell receptor beta chain is described in this entry. It lacks a known antigen. Base quality data are lacking; no much larger clone is found one base away. These data originate in a study of CD8 T cells in ankylosing spondylitis (dated by TCRdb to about 2017). Study-level background: T cell receptor beta repertoires were profiled in healthy donors and ankylosing spondylitis patients so that disease-linked TCR variants could be found. The whole study cohort included 108 healthy donors and around 25 ankylosing spondylitis patients. Peripheral blood was sampled, and synovial fluid was also collected from ankylosing spondylitis patients. General findings and caveats noted by the study authors: Some motif variants were previously reported in synovial fluid and blood of reactive arthritis patients, suggesting common disease-initiation mechanisms. The disease-linked clones were reported to be significantly enriched in matched synovial fluid samples from ankylosing spondylitis patients. The disease-linked clones had a CD8+ phenotype and were found at relatively low frequencies in peripheral blood. A TCR beta motif of eight highly homologous amino acid variants appeared characteristic of blood from ankylosing spondylitis patients.

Sequencing instrument: Illumina HiSeq 2500. Quantitative 5'-RACE with molecular barcodes was used to prepare TCR beta libraries. The source study handled its data this way. A new computational method, built on a probabilistic model of VDJ rearrangement, was used to identify disease-linked TCR variants. Using fastp trimming at Q25 and MiXCR clonotype assembly, TCRdb reanalyzed the public sequencing data and kept in-frame beta chains. One record per CDR3 amino acid sequence lists the most common genes and DNA. The V and J calls and clone size are TCRdb's, not the authors'. The sample table records about 840,000 distinct CDR3 sequences; approximately 10% of these occur just once. The ten largest clones add up to 0.51% of the sample. Sequences were obtained from blood, either unsorted or a sorted T cell fraction (not recorded which). This sequence was found in a male donor with ankylosing spondylitis.

This receptor carries the CDR3 CSAAGGGEAFF. At the DNA level, the sequence is TGCAGTGCCGCCGGGGGAGGCGAAGCTTTCTTT. The V and J segments used are TRBV20-1 and TRBJ1-1; a weak D assignment points to TRBD1 (5 bases agree). Sequences DFQATT (CDR1) and SNEGSKA (CDR2) are obtained from the germline V gene (reference sequence). The CDR3, cysteine through phenylalanine, is 11 amino acids long. CDR3 DNA is the only sequence kept; it has 33 bases, read in frame from the first base. V gives up 6 bases and J gives up 8 bases, and the segment between their germline ends measures 13 bases.